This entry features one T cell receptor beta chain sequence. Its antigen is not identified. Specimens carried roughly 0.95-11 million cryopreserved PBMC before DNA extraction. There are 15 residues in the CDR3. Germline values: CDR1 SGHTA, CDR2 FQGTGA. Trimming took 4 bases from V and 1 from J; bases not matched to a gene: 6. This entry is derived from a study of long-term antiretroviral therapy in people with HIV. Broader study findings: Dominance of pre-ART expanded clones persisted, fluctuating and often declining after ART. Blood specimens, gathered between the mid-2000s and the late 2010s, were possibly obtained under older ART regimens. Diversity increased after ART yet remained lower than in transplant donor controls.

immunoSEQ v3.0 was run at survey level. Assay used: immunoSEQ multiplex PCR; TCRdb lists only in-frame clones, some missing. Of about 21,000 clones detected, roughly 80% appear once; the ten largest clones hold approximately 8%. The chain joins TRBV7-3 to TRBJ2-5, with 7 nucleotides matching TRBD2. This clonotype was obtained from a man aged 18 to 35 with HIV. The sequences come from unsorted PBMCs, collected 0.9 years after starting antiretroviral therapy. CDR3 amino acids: CASSYAGVPQETQYF. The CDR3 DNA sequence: TGTGCCAGCAGCTATGCGGGGGTTCCCCAAGAGACCCAGTACTTC. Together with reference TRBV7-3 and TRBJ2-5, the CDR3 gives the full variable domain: GAGVSQTPSNKVTEKGKYVELRCDPISGHTALYWYRQSLGQGPEFLIYFQGTGAADDSGLPNDRFFAVRPEGSVSTLKIQRTERGDSAVYLCASSYAGVPQETQYFGPGTRLLVL.